What follows is one TCR beta chain and its context. Its antigen is still unknown. The data originate from a study of vaccination effects on CD4 cells after COVID-19. CDR3 size: 18 residues. Germline V CDR1 and CDR2: LNHDA, SQIVND (reference sequence). V was pared by 4 bases and J by 3 bases, with 11 bases of the junction left unmatched. The method was immunoSEQ multiplex PCR; TCRdb's version includes in-frame clones alone and lacks a portion of them. Seen here are under 70,000 clones, 70% to 85% observed once, and the top ten hold roughly 2%. Following a roughly 10-day culture, CD4+ T cells were purified. Each participant was administered two doses of either the BNT162b2 or the mRNA-1273 vaccine. Study results and limitations: The study, lacking early post-infection timepoints, had few convalescent patients.

V gene TRBV19 combines with J gene TRBJ2-6, with 8 positions matching TRBD1. Here the sequenced sample was CD4+ T cells from PBMCs cultured without peptide, taken after COVID-19 vaccination. The origin of this receptor is a human donor who received a COVID-19 vaccine. CDR3 in DNA: TGTGCCAGTAGTAGAAACGACAGGGGCGTCATTGGGGCCAACGTCCTGACTTTC. It encodes CASSRNDRGVIGANVLTF.